This is a list of T cell receptor beta chains from one sample in a study of T cells expressing NK-cell markers. From the 5' RACE reads, TCRdb lists one entry per CDR3 protein and no DNA. This sample contains about 460,000 distinct CDR3 sequences. The source material was blood T cells: a sorted CD56 or NKG2C T cell subset, CD4+ or CD8+ T cells, or bulk PBMC T cells (not recorded which). The receptors were gathered from a woman aged 50 to 60 in good health. The CDR3 runs from the conserved cysteine through the conserved F or W.

j_call: TRBJ2-7
v_call: TRBV18
cdr3_aa: CASAKQNSYEQYF

j_call: TRBJ1-1
v_call: TRBV12-3/TRBV12-4
cdr3_aa: CASNPSGAKATEAFF

j_call: TRBJ2-2
v_call: TRBV7-9
cdr3_aa: CASSFEDRGPGELFF

j_call: TRBJ2-1
v_call: TRBV6-6
cdr3_aa: CASSYLAYEQFF

j_call: TRBJ1-1
v_call: TRBV10-3
cdr3_aa: CAISYGRPGTEAFF

j_call: TRBJ2-3
v_call: TRBV12-3/TRBV12-4
cdr3_aa: CASSPGLAGRGPTDTQYF

j_call: TRBJ1-2
v_call: TRBV7-9
cdr3_aa: CASSQAGARVEGYTF

j_call: TRBJ2-1
v_call: TRBV6-1
cdr3_aa: CASSPTWGSNEQFF

j_call: TRBJ2-1
v_call: TRBV20-1
cdr3_aa: CSARLLAGGPGEQFF

j_call: TRBJ2-1
v_call: TRBV29-1
cdr3_aa: CSVGLAGGPNEQFF

j_call: TRBJ1-6
v_call: TRBV9
cdr3_aa: CASSREGNSPLHF

j_call: TRBJ2-3
v_call: TRBV9
cdr3_aa: CASSGGLAPGNTQYF

j_call: TRBJ2-5
v_call: TRBV5-1
cdr3_aa: CASSLGQAGPQETQYF

j_call: TRBJ2-2
v_call: TRBV7-2
cdr3_aa: CASSLLTSVNTGELFF

j_call: TRBJ2-1
v_call: TRBV6-1
cdr3_aa: CASKAGGGGSSYNEQFF

j_call: TRBJ2-7
v_call: TRBV18
cdr3_aa: CASSAGSSYEQYF

j_call: TRBJ2-1
v_call: TRBV5-1
cdr3_aa: CASSLGGASNNEQFF

j_call: TRBJ2-7
v_call: TRBV5-1
cdr3_aa: CASSLRGTIGYNEQYF

j_call: TRBJ2-3
v_call: TRBV5-1
cdr3_aa: CASSYGDSIRTDTQYF

j_call: TRBJ2-3
v_call: TRBV20-1
cdr3_aa: CSATIDSAQYF

j_call: TRBJ2-7
v_call: TRBV3-1
cdr3_aa: CASSLRTSGSSREQYF

j_call: TRBJ2-2
v_call: TRBV20-1
cdr3_aa: CSARGLAATGELFF

j_call: TRBJ1-5
v_call: TRBV10-3
cdr3_aa: CAIHGGFDQPQHF

j_call: TRBJ1-1
v_call: TRBV6-6
cdr3_aa: CASSLAGQSTEAFF

j_call: TRBJ2-7
v_call: TRBV3-1
cdr3_aa: CASSQLLGLAGVYEQYF

j_call: TRBJ2-5
v_call: TRBV7-7
cdr3_aa: CASSPQGGGGETQYF

j_call: TRBJ2-3
v_call: TRBV6-5
cdr3_aa: CASSYGTGESDTQYF

j_call: TRBJ2-3
v_call: TRBV29-1
cdr3_aa: CSVEAPGIPDTQYF

j_call: TRBJ2-5
v_call: TRBV20-1
cdr3_aa: CSAPLKAGVTETQYF

j_call: TRBJ1-2
v_call: TRBV12-3/TRBV12-4
cdr3_aa: CASAANYGYTF

j_call: TRBJ2-5
v_call: TRBV7-3
cdr3_aa: CASSFRAGNSETQYF

j_call: TRBJ2-3
v_call: TRBV18
cdr3_aa: CASSPVQVPSTDTQYF

j_call: TRBJ1-6
v_call: TRBV20-1
cdr3_aa: CSARVGISDSPLHF

j_call: TRBJ1-1
v_call: TRBV20-1
cdr3_aa: CSARGSSTEAFF

j_call: TRBJ2-3
v_call: TRBV6-1
cdr3_aa: CASSLGLQVADTQYF

j_call: TRBJ2-1
v_call: TRBV24-1
cdr3_aa: CATSKPGDEQFF

j_call: TRBJ2-5
v_call: TRBV2
cdr3_aa: CASSEARGRETQYF

j_call: TRBJ2-1
v_call: TRBV12-5
cdr3_aa: CASGTRTNGQFF

j_call: TRBJ2-4
v_call: TRBV18
cdr3_aa: CASSPTGLTLAKNIQYF

j_call: TRBJ2-1
v_call: TRBV19
cdr3_aa: CASRELAYNEQFF